The 11 T cell receptor beta chains reported below all come from one sample, sequenced in a study of blood T cell repertoires in COVID-19. Sequencing used immunoSEQ multiplex PCR; TCRdb keeps in-frame clones, though not all of them. The sample consists of 200,000 to 250,000 clones, approximately 86% of them appearing once. The sequenced sample consisted of PBMCs or T cells enriched from blood (not recorded which). The receptors derive from a woman aged 50 to 60 who had recovered from COVID-19.

V is TRBV2 and J is TRBJ1-5; TRBD1 is a possible D gene (6 bases). The germline gives CDR1 SNHLY, CDR2 FYNNEI. Trimming cost V 4 bases and J 0 bases, with 7 bases left between them. The length of the CDR3 is 14 residues. CDR3 sequence reads: CASSGTDSNQPQHF. CDR3 DNA sequence: TGTGCCAGCAGTGGGACAGATAGCAATCAGCCCCAGCATTTT. Supplemented by reference TRBV2 and TRBJ1-5, the full variable domain reads EPEVTQTPSHQVTQMGQEVILRCVPISNHLYFYWYRQILGQKVEFLVSFYNNEISEKSEIFDDQFSVERPDGSNFTLKIRSTKLEDSAMYFCASSGTDSNQPQHFGDGTRLSIL.

The rearrangement uses TRBV3-1 (or the pseudogene TRBV3-2) and TRBJ2-1, with 13 nucleotides matching TRBD2. This CDR3 region has 16 residues. The ends lost 3 bases at V and 6 bases at J; junction bases unmatched: 5. The germline V gene has CDR1 LGHDT and CDR2 YNNKEL (reference sequence). CDR3 DNA: TGTGCCAGCAGCCATGGACTAGCGGGAGCGGGCAATGAGCAGTTCTTC. Its protein product is CASSHGLAGAGNEQFF.

This clone has a single count. The V call is TRBV5-6, the J call TRBJ1-3; 8 bases line up with TRBD1. Germline CDR1 and CDR2: SGHDT and YYEEEE. V was pared by 4 bases and J by 9 bases, with 12 bases of the junction left unmatched. CDR3 length: 15 amino acids. The CDR3 region is CASSTGQGLRGTIYF. The CDR3 nucleotides read TGTGCCAGCAGCACCGGACAGGGCCTAAGGGGCACCATATATTTT.

This chain uses TRBV5-1 with TRBJ2-1, with 10 bases lining up with TRBD2. CDR3 length equals 15 residues. Germline trimming cut 2 bases from V and 5 bases from J; bases unmatched to any gene: 4. The germline CDR1 and CDR2 sequences are SGHRS and YFSETQ. CDR3: CASSLSGRVNNEQFF. CDR3 in DNA: TGCGCCAGCAGCTTAAGCGGGAGGGTAAACAATGAGCAGTTCTTC.

The rearrangement links TRBV5-1 to TRBJ2-1; D possibly corresponds to TRBD1 (5 bases). The V end was cut by 4 bases, the J end by 7 bases, with 15 bases between. The germline V gene encodes CDR1 SGHRS and CDR2 YFSETQ. The CDR3 has 14 amino acids. The chain's CDR3 is CASSDGRGPNEQFF. The DNA of the CDR3 is TGCGCCAGCAGCGATGGAAGGGGCCCAAATGAGCAGTTCTTC.

This clone was counted a single time. The V gene is TRBV5-4, the J gene TRBJ2-1; 11 positions match TRBD2. The germline V gene encodes CDR1 SGHNT and CDR2 YYREEE (reference sequence). This CDR3 has 15 amino acids. Losses at the gene ends were 4 bases for V and 8 bases for J; bases not matched to a gene: 8. The CDR3 here is CASSPGLAEGHEQFF. CDR3 DNA sequence: TGTGCCAGCAGCCCGGGACTAGCGGAGGGTCATGAGCAGTTCTTC. Full variable domain (rest looked up from reference TRBV5-4 and TRBJ2-1): ETGVTQSPTHLIKTRGQQVTLRCSSQSGHNTVSWYQQALGQGPQFIFQYYREEENGRGNFPPRFSGLQFPNYSSELNVNALELDDSALYLCASSPGLAEGHEQFFGPGTRLTVL.

The chain recombines TRBV30 with TRBJ2-7; no definite D call. Trimming shortened V by 2 bases and J by 3 bases, and 5 bases separated the two germline ends. The germline CDR1 and CDR2 sequences are GTSNPN and SVGIG (reference sequence). The CDR3 extends over 11 amino acids. The CDR3 sequence: CAWSSHYEQYF. In DNA, the CDR3 is TGTGCCTGGAGTTCCCACTACGAGCAGTACTTC.

The chain is built from TRBV11-2 and TRBJ2-4; 11 bases fit TRBD2. V lost 5 bases, J lost 3 bases, and 12 bases stayed unmatched. CDR1 SGHAT and CDR2 FQNNGV come from the germline V gene. The CDR3 is 18 residues long. This chain's CDR3 is CASSPRLAGQSNKNIQYF. In DNA, the CDR3 is TGTGCCAGCAGCCCCAGACTAGCGGGACAGTCGAACAAAAACATTCAGTACTTC.

The chain has TRBV10-3 and TRBJ2-1; 7 bases match TRBD2. The CDR3 contains 15 residues. V dropped 2 bases and J dropped 7; count of bases not matched to a gene: 8. In germline, CDR1 is ENHRY, CDR2 SYGVKD. CDR3: CAISEALAGHNEQFF. The CDR3 region has the DNA TGTGCCATCAGTGAGGCGTTAGCGGGCCATAATGAGCAGTTCTTC.

The V call is TRBV9, the J call TRBJ1-4; TRBD1 aligns across 7 bases. This CDR3 region has 14 residues. J lost 7 bases, V lost 9 bases, and 12 bases had no gene match. Germline CDR1 and CDR2: SGDLS and YYNGEE. CDR3 sequence: CATLRDRVTEKLFF. CDR3 DNA sequence: TGTGCCACCCTAAGAGACAGGGTGACTGAAAAACTGTTTTTT. Variable domain in full (rest from reference TRBV9 and TRBJ1-4): DSGVTQTPKHLITATGQRVTLRCSPRSGDLSVYWYQQSLDQGLQFLIQYYNGEERAKGNILERFSAQQFPDLHSELNLSSLELGDSALYFCATLRDRVTEKLFFGSGTQLSVL.

In this sample, this clone turned up a few times. J is TRBJ2-2 and V is TRBV5-1; TRBD1 might be the D (6 bases). The CDR3 length is 15 residues. CDR1 and CDR2 (germline): SGHRS, YFSETQ. Trimming removed 6 bases from V and 6 bases from J, with 18 bases in between. The CDR3 DNA reads as TGCGCCAGCAAATTTCAGGGGACCACGTCCGGGGAGCTGTTTTTT. This encodes CASKFQGTTSGELFF.